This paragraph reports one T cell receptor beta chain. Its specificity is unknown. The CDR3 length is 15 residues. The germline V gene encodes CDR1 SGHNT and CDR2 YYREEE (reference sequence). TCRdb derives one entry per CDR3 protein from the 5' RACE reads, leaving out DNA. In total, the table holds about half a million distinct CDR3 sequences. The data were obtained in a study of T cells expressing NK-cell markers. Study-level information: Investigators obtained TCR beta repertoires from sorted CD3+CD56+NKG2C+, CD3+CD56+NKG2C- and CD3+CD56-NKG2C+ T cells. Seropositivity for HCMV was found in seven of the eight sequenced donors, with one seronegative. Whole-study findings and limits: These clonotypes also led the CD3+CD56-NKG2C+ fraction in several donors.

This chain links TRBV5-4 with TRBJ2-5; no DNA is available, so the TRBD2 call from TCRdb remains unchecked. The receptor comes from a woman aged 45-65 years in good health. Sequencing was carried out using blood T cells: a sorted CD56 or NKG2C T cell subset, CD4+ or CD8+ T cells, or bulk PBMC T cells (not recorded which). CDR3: CASSLEPGGLETQYF. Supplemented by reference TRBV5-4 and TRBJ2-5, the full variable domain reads ETGVTQSPTHLIKTRGQQVTLRCSSQSGHNTVSWYQQALGQGPQFIFQYYREEENGRGNFPPRFSGLQFPNYSSELNVNALELDDSALYLCASSLEPGGLETQYFGPGTRLLVL.